These 13 T cell receptor beta chains were sequenced from one sample in a study of radiotherapy plus CTLA-4 blockade in lung cancer. Generated by immunoSEQ multiplex PCR, the TCRdb table keeps only in-frame clones and is missing some. The sample records fewer than 140,000 clones, under 90% being singletons. The specimen was peripheral blood, collected from a patient treated with radiotherapy plus ipilimumab. These TCRs come from a human donor with non-small cell lung cancer that progressed on radiotherapy plus ipilimumab. Some clones in this sample may be carry-over from other donors' samples.

The table lists this clone with a few counts. The chain is built from TRBV5-1 and TRBJ1-5; D remains ambiguous. The CDR3 totals 13 residues. Trimming removed 1 base from V and 5 bases from J, with 7 bases in between. CDR1 is SGHRS and CDR2 is YFSETQ in the germline V gene. The chain's CDR3 is CASSLSLDQPQHF. Here the CDR3 DNA reads TGCGCCAGCAGCTTGTCACTAGATCAGCCCCAGCATTTT.

The rearrangement uses TRBV6-6 and TRBJ1-1; D uncertain. The length of the CDR3 is 16 residues. V shed 2 bases and J shed 12 bases, with 25 bases lying between them. Germline V gene lookup returns CDR1 MNHNY and CDR2 SVGAGI (reference sequence). In DNA form, the CDR3 reads TGTGCCAGCAGTTACACCCGGGCCGCCCTCGGGGAAGGGACTTTCTTT. Protein product: CASSYTRAALGEGTFF.

The rearrangement joins TRBV6-5 to TRBJ1-5, with 11 bases identical to TRBD1. CDR3 length: 16 amino acids. The germline V gene encodes CDR1 MNHEY and CDR2 SVGAGI. The junction had 5 bases not matched to a gene; V was cut back by 4 bases and J by 3 bases. The CDR3 DNA reads TGTGCCAGCAGTTCCAGGACAGGGGGCAACAATCAGCCCCAGCATTTT. Translation: CASSSRTGGNNQPQHF.

V gene TRBV15 combines with J gene TRBJ2-7; the D gene is possibly TRBD1 (5 bases). The CDR3 sequence is 14 residues long. V dropped 2 bases and J dropped 3 bases, with 11 bases sitting between them. CDR1 is LNHNV and CDR2 is YYDKDF in the germline V gene (reference sequence). The DNA for the CDR3 is TGTGCCACCAGCAGATCCCTCCAGGGCTACGAGCAGTACTTC. The encoded protein is CATSRSLQGYEQYF. Full variable domain (missing parts from reference TRBV15 and TRBJ2-7): DAMVIQNPRYQVTQFGKPVTLSCSQTLNHNVMYWYQQKSSQAPKLLFHYYDKDFNNEADTPDNFQSRRPNTSFCFLDIRSPGLGDTAMYLCATSRSLQGYEQYFGPGTRLTVT.

This chain links TRBV18 with TRBJ2-2, with D possibly TRBD1 on 5 matching bases. Per the germline V gene, CDR1 is KGHSH and CDR2 is LQKENI. The CDR3 has 14 amino acids. The V end lost 0 bases, the J end lost 5 bases, and 7 bases lay between the germline ends. CDR3 sequence reads: CASSPPSGTGELFF. CDR3 in DNA: TGTGCCAGCTCACCACCCTCAGGGACCGGGGAGCTGTTTTTT.

J is TRBJ1-1 and V is TRBV28; D is ambiguous. V lost 5 bases to trimming and J lost 3 bases, with 13 bases between them. Germline lookup yields CDR1 MDHEN and CDR2 SYDVKM. CDR3 length equals 14 residues. The CDR3 nucleotides are TGTGCCAGCAGTAAGTATCCGCTGCACACTGAAGCTTTCTTT. This gives the protein CASSKYPLHTEAFF.

CDR3 coding DNA: TGTGCCAGCAGTTCACAGGGGTGGAACAGAATCTCCTACGAGCAGTACTTC. Translating it yields CASSSQGWNRISYEQYF. The chain carries TRBV28 and TRBJ2-7; 7 bases map to TRBD1. J was trimmed by 0 bases and V by 4 bases; bases with no gene match: 12. Germline CDR1 reads MDHEN; CDR2 reads SYDVKM. This CDR3 has 17 residues.

The chain recombines TRBV28 with TRBJ1-2, with TRBD1 as a possible D gene (5 bases). This CDR3 is built from 14 residues. CDR1 is MDHEN and CDR2 is SYDVKM in the germline V gene. V was shortened by 8 bases and J by 7 bases, with 20 bases between the two germline ends. CDR3 nucleotide sequence: TGTGCCAGCGGCCTCGGGGCCCCTCCTATTGGCTACACCTTC. Its protein is CASGLGAPPIGYTF.

The chain links TRBV30 to TRBJ1-2, with a tentative D call TRBD1 (6 bases). V lost 5 bases and J 6 bases, leaving 16 bases between the germline ends. This CDR3 has 13 amino acids. Germline V CDR1 and CDR2: GTSNPN, SVGIG (reference sequence). CDR3 protein: CAWGAGARDGYTF. The CDR3 bases are TGTGCCTGGGGGGCAGGGGCAAGGGATGGCTACACCTTC.

The chain recombines TRBV4-3 with TRBJ1-2; D not certain. Germline values: CDR1 LGHNA, CDR2 YSLEER. Trimming removed 1 base from V and 5 bases from J, with 11 bases in between. The CDR3 runs to 14 residues. The CDR3 region is CASSQGGGWYGYTF. CDR3 coding DNA: TGCGCCAGCAGCCAAGGAGGAGGATGGTATGGCTACACCTTC.

On this clone: The germline gene is not matched at one end of the junction; a read error may be the cause. The chain is built from TRBV6-1 and TRBJ2-7, with D perhaps TRBD1 (6 bases). Germline CDR1 and CDR2: MNHNS and SASEGT. The CDR3 has 13 residues. CDR3 nucleotide sequence: TGTGCCAGCAGGGAAGGGGGTCTCTACGAGCAGTACTTC. It translates to CASREGGLYEQYF.

This clone was picked up a small number of times. The chain has TRBV7-2 and TRBJ2-2; D remains unclear. Between the trimmed V and J ends, which lost 1 base and 4 bases, there was a span of 7 bases. The CDR3 contains 14 residues. The germline CDR1 and CDR2 sequences are SGHTA and FQGNSA. CDR3 DNA: TGTGCCAGCAGCTTAGATCTCGGCACCGGGGAGCTGTTTTTT. Its protein is CASSLDLGTGELFF.

There are a few counts of this clone. The J gene is TRBJ1-2, the V gene TRBV7-9, with 8 bases lining up with TRBD1. The CDR3 covers 14 residues. CDR1 is SEHNR, CDR2 FQNEAQ, per germline (reference sequence). With 4 bases clipped from V and 4 bases from J, the junction kept 5 bases outside the gene matches. The CDR3 spells CASSSDGTGYGYTF. CDR3 coding DNA: TGTGCCAGCAGCTCCGACGGGACAGGCTATGGCTACACCTTC. Full variable domain (rest looked up from reference TRBV7-9 and TRBJ1-2): DTGVSQNPRHKITKRGQNVTFRCDPISEHNRLYWYRQTLGQGPEFLTYFQNEAQLEKSRLLSDRFSAERPKGSFSTLEIQRTEQGDSAMYLCASSSDGTGYGYTFGSGTRLTVV.